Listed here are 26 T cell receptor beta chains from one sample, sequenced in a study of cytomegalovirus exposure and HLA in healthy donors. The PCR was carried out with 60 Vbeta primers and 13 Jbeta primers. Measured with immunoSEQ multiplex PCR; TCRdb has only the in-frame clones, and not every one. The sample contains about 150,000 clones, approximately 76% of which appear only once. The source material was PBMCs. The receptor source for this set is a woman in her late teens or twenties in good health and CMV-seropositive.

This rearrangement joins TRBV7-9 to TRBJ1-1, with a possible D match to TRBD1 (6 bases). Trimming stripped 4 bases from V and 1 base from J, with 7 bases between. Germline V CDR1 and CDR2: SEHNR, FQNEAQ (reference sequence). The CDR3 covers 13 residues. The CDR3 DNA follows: TGTGCCAGCAGCTCGACAGGGAACACTGAAGCTTTCTTT. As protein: CASSSTGNTEAFF.

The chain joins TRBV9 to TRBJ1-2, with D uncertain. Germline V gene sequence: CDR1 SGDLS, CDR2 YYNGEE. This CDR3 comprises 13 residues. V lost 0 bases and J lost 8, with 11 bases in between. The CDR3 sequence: CASSVVPGAGYTF. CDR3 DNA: TGTGCCAGCAGCGTAGTCCCAGGTGCCGGCTACACCTTC.

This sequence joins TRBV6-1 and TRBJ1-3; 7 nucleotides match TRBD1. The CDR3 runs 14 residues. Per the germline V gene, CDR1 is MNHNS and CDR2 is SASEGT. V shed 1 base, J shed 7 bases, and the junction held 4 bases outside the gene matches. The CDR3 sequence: CASSEVTGRNTIYF. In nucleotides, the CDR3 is TGTGCCAGCAGTGAAGTGACAGGGAGGAACACCATATATTTT.

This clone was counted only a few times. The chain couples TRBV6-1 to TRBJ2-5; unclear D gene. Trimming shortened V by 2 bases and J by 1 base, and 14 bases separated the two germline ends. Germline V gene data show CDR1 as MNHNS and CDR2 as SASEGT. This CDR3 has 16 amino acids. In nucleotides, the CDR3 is TGTGCCAGCAGTGAATACAGAACTTCCCCCCAAGAGACCCAGTACTTC. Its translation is CASSEYRTSPQETQYF.

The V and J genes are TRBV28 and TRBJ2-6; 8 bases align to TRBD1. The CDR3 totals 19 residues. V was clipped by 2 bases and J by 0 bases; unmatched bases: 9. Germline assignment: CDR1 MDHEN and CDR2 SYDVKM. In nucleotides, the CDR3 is TGTGCCAGCAGTTTAGAAGTGACAGGGGCTTACTCTGGGGCCAACGTCCTGACTTTC. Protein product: CASSLEVTGAYSGANVLTF.

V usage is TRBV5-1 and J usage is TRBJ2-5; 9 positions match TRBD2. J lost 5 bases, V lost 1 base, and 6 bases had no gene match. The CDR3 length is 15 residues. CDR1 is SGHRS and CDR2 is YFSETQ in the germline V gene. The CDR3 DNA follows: TGCGCCAGCAGCTTGTCTAGCGGGGTCCGGGAGACCCAGTACTTC. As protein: CASSLSSGVRETQYF.

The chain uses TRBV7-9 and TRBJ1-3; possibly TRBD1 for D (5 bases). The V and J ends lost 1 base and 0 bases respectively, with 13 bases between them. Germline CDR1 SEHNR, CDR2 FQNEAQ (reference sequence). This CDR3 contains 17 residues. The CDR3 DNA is TGTGCCAGCAGCTTAGTCCCGGGGACTGTCTCTGGAAACACCATATATTTT. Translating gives CASSLVPGTVSGNTIYF. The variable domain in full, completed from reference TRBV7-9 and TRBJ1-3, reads DTGVSQNPRHKITKRGQNVTFRCDPISEHNRLYWYRQTLGQGPEFLTYFQNEAQLEKSRLLSDRFSAERPKGSFSTLEIQRTEQGDSAMYLCASSLVPGTVSGNTIYFGEGSWLTVV.

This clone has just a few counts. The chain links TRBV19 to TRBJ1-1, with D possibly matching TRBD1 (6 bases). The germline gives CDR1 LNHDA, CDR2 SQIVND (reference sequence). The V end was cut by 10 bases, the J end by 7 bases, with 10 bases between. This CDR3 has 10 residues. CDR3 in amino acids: CATRGGEAFF. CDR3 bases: TGTGCCACCAGGGGCGGTGAAGCTTTCTTT. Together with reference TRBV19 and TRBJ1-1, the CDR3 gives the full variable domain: DGGITQSPKYLFRKEGQNVTLSCEQNLNHDAMYWYRQDPGQGLRLIYYSQIVNDFQKGDIAEGYSVSREKKESFPLTVTSAQKNPTAFYLCATRGGEAFFGQGTRLTVV.

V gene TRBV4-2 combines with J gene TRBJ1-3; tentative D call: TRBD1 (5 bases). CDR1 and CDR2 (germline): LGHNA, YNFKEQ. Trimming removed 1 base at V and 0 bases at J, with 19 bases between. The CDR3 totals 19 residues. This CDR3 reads CASSQAPPGVGSSGNTIYF. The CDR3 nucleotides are TGTGCCAGCAGCCAAGCACCTCCGGGGGTGGGGAGCTCTGGAAACACCATATATTTT.

CDR3 sequence (DNA): TGTGCCAGTACCAGTGTCCCCCACGGGACTGAAGCTTTCTTT. It yields the protein CASTSVPHGTEAFF. This sequence joins TRBV19 and TRBJ1-1; no reliable D call. The germline V and J ends were trimmed by 7 bases and 5 bases, with 17 bases remaining between them. CDR1 and CDR2 from the germline V gene are LNHDA and SQIVND (reference sequence). The CDR3 runs to 14 residues.

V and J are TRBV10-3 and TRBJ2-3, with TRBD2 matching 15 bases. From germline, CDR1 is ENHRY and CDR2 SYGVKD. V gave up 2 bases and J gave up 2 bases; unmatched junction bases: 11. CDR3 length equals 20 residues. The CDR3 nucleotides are TGTGCCATCAGTGAGCCCCCCGCCGGGACTAGCGGGGGGTACACAGATACGCAGTATTTT. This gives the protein CAISEPPAGTSGGYTDTQYF.

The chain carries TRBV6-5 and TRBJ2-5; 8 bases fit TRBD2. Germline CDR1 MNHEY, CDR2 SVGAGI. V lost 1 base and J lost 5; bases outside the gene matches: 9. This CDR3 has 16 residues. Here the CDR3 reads CASSYFGRGELETQYF. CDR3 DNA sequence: TGTGCCAGCAGTTACTTCGGGCGGGGGGAACTGGAGACCCAGTACTTC.

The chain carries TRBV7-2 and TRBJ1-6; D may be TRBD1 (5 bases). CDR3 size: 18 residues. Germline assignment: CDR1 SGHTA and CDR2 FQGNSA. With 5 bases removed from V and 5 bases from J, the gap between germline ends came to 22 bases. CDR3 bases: TGTGCCAGCAGCCCTCAGCTGAGGCGGGGGTCGGATAATTCACCCCTCCACTTT. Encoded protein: CASSPQLRRGSDNSPLHF.

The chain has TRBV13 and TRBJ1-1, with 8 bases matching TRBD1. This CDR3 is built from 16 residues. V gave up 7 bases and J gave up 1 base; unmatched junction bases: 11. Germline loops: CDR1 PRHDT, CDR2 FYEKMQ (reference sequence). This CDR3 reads CASTYRRGRGNTEAFF. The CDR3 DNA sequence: TGTGCCAGCACCTACCGCAGGGGGCGAGGGAACACTGAAGCTTTCTTT.

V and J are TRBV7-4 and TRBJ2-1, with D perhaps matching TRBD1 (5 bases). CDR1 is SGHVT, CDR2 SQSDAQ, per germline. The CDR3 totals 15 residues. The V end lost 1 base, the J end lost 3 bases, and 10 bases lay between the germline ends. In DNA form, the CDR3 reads TGTGCCAGCAGCTTAGGCCAGGGTTGCTACAATGAGCAGTTCTTC. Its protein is CASSLGQGCYNEQFF.

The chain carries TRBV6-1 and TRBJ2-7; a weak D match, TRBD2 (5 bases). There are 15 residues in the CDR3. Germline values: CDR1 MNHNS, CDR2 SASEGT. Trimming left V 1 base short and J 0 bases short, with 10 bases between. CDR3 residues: CASSEVSGSSYEQYF. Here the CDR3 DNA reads TGTGCCAGCAGTGAAGTCTCGGGGAGCTCCTACGAGCAGTACTTC.

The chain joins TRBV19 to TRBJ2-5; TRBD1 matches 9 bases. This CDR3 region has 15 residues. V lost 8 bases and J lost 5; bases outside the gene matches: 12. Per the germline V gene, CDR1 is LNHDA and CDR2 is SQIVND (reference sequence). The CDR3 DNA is TGTGCCAGTTCGCCTGGACAGGGGAGTTGGGAGACCCAGTACTTC. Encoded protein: CASSPGQGSWETQYF.

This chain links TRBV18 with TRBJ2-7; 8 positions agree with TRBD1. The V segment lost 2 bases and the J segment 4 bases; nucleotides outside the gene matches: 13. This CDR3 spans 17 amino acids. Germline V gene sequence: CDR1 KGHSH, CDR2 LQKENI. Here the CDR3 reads CASSPDHRDRIPYEQYF. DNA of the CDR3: TGTGCCAGCTCACCAGACCATCGGGACAGGATTCCGTACGAGCAGTACTTC.

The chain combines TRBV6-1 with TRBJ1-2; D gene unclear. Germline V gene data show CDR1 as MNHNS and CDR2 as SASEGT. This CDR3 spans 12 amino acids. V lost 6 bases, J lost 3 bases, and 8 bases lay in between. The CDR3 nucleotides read TGTGCCAGCAGCTTCCGGGACTATGGCTACACCTTC. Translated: CASSFRDYGYTF.

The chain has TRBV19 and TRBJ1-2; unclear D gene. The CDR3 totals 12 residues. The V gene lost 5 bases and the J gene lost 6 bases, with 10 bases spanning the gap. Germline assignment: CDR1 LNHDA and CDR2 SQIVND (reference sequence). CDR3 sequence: CASSHPPDGYTF. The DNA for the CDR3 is TGTGCCAGTAGTCATCCCCCGGATGGCTACACCTTC.

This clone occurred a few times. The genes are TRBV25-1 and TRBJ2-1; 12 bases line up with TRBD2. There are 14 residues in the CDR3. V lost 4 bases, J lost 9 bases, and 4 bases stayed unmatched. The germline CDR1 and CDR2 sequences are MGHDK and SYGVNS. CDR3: CASSASGGAGEQFF. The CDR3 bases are TGTGCCAGCAGTGCTAGCGGGGGGGCCGGTGAGCAGTTCTTC.

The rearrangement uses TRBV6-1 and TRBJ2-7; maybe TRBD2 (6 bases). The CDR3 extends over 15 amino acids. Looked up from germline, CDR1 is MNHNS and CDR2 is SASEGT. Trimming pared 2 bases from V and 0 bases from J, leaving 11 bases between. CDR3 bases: TGTGCCAGCAGTGAATTCGGGGGTATCTCCTACGAGCAGTACTTC. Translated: CASSEFGGISYEQYF.

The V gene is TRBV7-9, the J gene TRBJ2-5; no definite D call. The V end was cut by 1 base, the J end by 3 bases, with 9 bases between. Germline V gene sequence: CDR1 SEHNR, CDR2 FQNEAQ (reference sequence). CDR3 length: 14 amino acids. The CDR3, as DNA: TGTGCCAGCAGCTTAGATCACGAGAAAGAGACCCAGTACTTC. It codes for CASSLDHEKETQYF. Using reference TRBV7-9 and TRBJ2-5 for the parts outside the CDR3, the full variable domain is DTGVSQNPRHKITKRGQNVTFRCDPISEHNRLYWYRQTLGQGPEFLTYFQNEAQLEKSRLLSDRFSAERPKGSFSTLEIQRTEQGDSAMYLCASSLDHEKETQYFGPGTRLLVL.

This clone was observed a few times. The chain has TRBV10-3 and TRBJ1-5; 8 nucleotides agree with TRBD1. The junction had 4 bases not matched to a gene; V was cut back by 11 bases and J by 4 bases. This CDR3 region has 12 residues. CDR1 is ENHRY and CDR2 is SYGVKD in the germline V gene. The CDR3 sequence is CASRTGNQPQHF. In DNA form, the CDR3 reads TGTGCCTCCAGGACAGGGAATCAGCCCCAGCATTTT.

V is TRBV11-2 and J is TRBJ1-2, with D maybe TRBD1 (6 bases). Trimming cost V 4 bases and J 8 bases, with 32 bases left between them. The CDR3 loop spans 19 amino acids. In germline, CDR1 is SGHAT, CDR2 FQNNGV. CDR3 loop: CASSSHPGFGDRQKGGYTF. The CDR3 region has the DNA TGTGCCAGCAGCTCACACCCCGGATTTGGTGACAGGCAAAAGGGAGGCTACACCTTC.

The CDR3 nucleotides read TGTGCCAGCAGCTTAAGCCCGGGACAGTCCTACGAGCAGTACTTC. Translation: CASSLSPGQSYEQYF. The chain has TRBV7-2 and TRBJ2-7, with 7 nucleotides matching TRBD1. The CDR3 length is 15 residues. Germline CDR1 SGHTA, CDR2 FQGNSA. V trimming: 2 bases; J trimming: 1 base; junction bases outside the gene matches: 5.